This T cell receptor (beta chain) was sequenced in a study of OX40 agonist ivuxolimab in advanced cancers. For this clone: Its antigen is unidentified.

With baseline, cycle 4 day 1, and cycle 7 day 1 as timepoints, blood was sampled. This CDR3 contains 14 residues. Germline CDR1 reads MNHNY; CDR2 reads SVGAGI (reference sequence). The ends were cut back, 7 bases at V and 3 bases at J, with 12 bases in the middle. Overall study findings and caveats: Both CD4+ and CD8+ T cell populations in blood had undergone clonal expansion by week 6 at 0.1 to 3.0 mg/kg. There were, on average, more expanded clones in CD8+ T cells than in CD4+.

TCRdb's table, derived via immunoSEQ multiplex PCR, lists solely in-frame clones and lacks some. The table has about 60,000 clones, about 89% seen once. The chain links TRBV6-6 to TRBJ2-2, with D possibly being TRBD1 (6 bases). This sample comprised CD4+ or CD8+ T cells sorted from blood, obtained in a trial of the OX40 agonist ivuxolimab. The source of this sequence is an adult with an advanced solid tumor such as melanoma, head and neck, liver or kidney cancer. The CDR3 spells CASIRGSDTGELFF. The DNA for the CDR3 is TGTGCCAGCATAAGGGGGTCAGACACCGGGGAGCTGTTTTTT.